Following are 32 T cell receptor beta chains from one sample sequenced in a study of regulatory and conventional T cells in RAG deficiency. Genomic DNA came from blood conventional CD4+ T cells gated CD25-low CD127-high. TCRdb's copy holds only in-frame clones and misses some; the assay was immunoSEQ multiplex PCR. The data contain around 20,000 clones, 85% to 95% of them seen just once; the ten biggest clones take up roughly 0.77%. These same data were also listed under a study on regulatory T cells. As that study records: Amplification used 52 TRBV primers and 13 TRBJ primers.

Material for sequencing was CD4+ T cells sorted from blood. The source is a human donor in good health.

The genes are TRBV5-1 and TRBJ1-6; D not resolved. V dropped 4 bases and J dropped 6 bases, with 17 bases sitting between them. The V gene's germline CDR1 is SGHRS and CDR2 YFSETQ. The CDR3 covers 16 residues. The CDR3 nucleotides read TGCGCCAGCAGCGAGAGGAGTGGAGTTTTTAATTCACCCCTCCACTTT. Translating gives CASSERSGVFNSPLHF. Complete variable domain (other parts from reference TRBV5-1 and TRBJ1-6): KAGVTQTPRYLIKTRGQQVTLSCSPISGHRSVSWYQQTPGQGLQFLFEYFSETQRNKGNFPGRFSGRQFSNSRSEMNVSTLELGDSALYLCASSERSGVFNSPLHFGNGTRLTVT.

The V and J genes are TRBV7-9 and TRBJ2-6, with D perhaps given as TRBD1 or TRBD2 (6 bases each). The CDR3 is made up of 15 amino acids. Germline-derived CDR1 and CDR2 are SEHNR and FQNEAQ (reference sequence). Deletions cut 8 bases from V and 2 bases from J, with 13 bases between. The CDR3 loop reads CASFRGDAGANVLTF. The CDR3 bases are TGTGCCAGCTTTAGGGGGGATGCTGGGGCCAACGTCCTGACTTTC.

This clone was counted once. The V and J genes are TRBV7-7 and TRBJ1-2; 10 bases fit TRBD1. The germline CDR1 and CDR2 sequences are SSHAT and FNYEAQ (reference sequence). Trimming at V came to 4 bases and at J to 4 bases, leaving 21 bases not matched to a gene. CDR3 length: 20 residues. CDR3 loop: CASSSDRDRGPRDLFYGYTF. The CDR3 coding sequence is TGTGCCAGCAGCTCAGACCGGGACAGGGGACCTCGTGACCTATTCTATGGCTACACCTTC.

This clone was found a few times. V is TRBV19 and J is TRBJ2-7; 8 bases line up with TRBD1. The CDR3 is 17 residues long. Trimming at V came to 6 bases and at J to 1 base, leaving 14 bases not matched to a gene. Per germline, CDR1 LNHDA and CDR2 SQIVND (reference sequence). This CDR3 is CASRVTARGPSSYEQYF. CDR3 sequence (DNA): TGTGCCAGTAGAGTTACCGCCAGGGGGCCTTCGTCCTACGAGCAGTACTTC.

The chain combines TRBV6-1 with TRBJ1-2, with TRBD1 matching 7 bases. The CDR3 is 15 amino acids. Germline V gene lookup returns CDR1 MNHNS and CDR2 SASEGT. Unmatched junction bases numbered 16, after V lost 4 bases and J lost 11 bases. CDR3 bases: TGTGCCAGCAGTGGGGCTGGGACAGCGTCTCATGCGTACACCTTC. Translating it yields CASSGAGTASHAYTF.

The rearrangement uses TRBV11-2 and TRBJ2-7; TRBD2 matches at 7 bases. This CDR3 spans 14 amino acids. From germline, CDR1 is SGHAT and CDR2 FQNNGV. V shed 4 bases and J 7 bases; nucleotides not matched to a gene: 10. The CDR3 DNA follows: TGTGCCAGCAGCTCGGGCGGGGGAGGTCGGGAGCAGTACTTC. It codes for CASSSGGGGREQYF.

The genes are TRBV5-1 and TRBJ1-2; TRBD1 matches 7 bases. This CDR3 has 13 amino acids. The germline CDR1 and CDR2 sequences are SGHRS and YFSETQ. V was clipped by 3 bases and J by 5 bases; unmatched bases: 4. Here the CDR3 DNA reads TGCGCCAGCAGCTCGACAGGGCGGTATGGCTACACCTTC. The encoded protein is CASSSTGRYGYTF.

This clone was recorded only once. The CDR3 reads CASSENSGSDGEKLFF. CDR3 DNA sequence: TGTGCCAGCAGTGAAAATTCCGGGAGTGACGGTGAAAAACTGTTTTTT. The gene calls are TRBV25-1 and TRBJ1-4; no reliable D call. In germline, CDR1 is MGHDK, CDR2 SYGVNS. Trimming stripped 2 bases from V and 7 bases from J, with 17 bases between. There are 16 residues in the CDR3.

The rearrangement links TRBV29-1 to TRBJ1-2, with unresolved D. Trimming shortened V by 4 bases and J by 1 base, and 10 bases separated the two germline ends. CDR3 length: 13 amino acids. Germline V gives CDR1 SQVTM, CDR2 ANQGSEA. The DNA of the CDR3 is TGCAGCGTTGTGAACAGTCTTAACTATGGCTACACCTTC. Translated, it gives CSVVNSLNYGYTF.

The chain has TRBV11-3 and TRBJ2-1; weak D call: TRBD2 (6 bases). The germline V gene encodes CDR1 SGHNT and CDR2 YENEEA. This CDR3 spans 16 amino acids. V lost 5 bases to trimming and J lost 7 bases, with 21 bases between them. The DNA for the CDR3 is TGTGCCAGCAGCCCCCCGGGGCTAGCGAGTATAAATGAGCAGTTCTTC. It codes for CASSPPGLASINEQFF.

This clone was seen only once. The chain has TRBV12-5 and TRBJ2-2; D may be TRBD2 (5 bases). CDR1 and CDR2 from the germline V gene are LGHNT and FRNRAP. Trimming shortened V by 8 bases and J by 5 bases, and 15 bases separated the two germline ends. The CDR3 is made up of 14 amino acids. The CDR3 spells CASKASTLTGELFF. CDR3 bases: TGTGCTAGTAAGGCTAGCACGCTGACCGGGGAGCTGTTTTTT.

V usage is TRBV6-5 and J usage is TRBJ1-6, with D unclear. Germline assignment: CDR1 MNHEY and CDR2 SVGAGI. With 4 bases removed from V and 4 bases from J, the gap between germline ends came to 8 bases. This CDR3 region has 14 residues. The CDR3 protein is CASSSSTYNSPLHF. The CDR3 DNA follows: TGTGCCAGCAGTTCGAGCACTTATAATTCACCCCTCCACTTT.

This chain joins TRBV4-1 and TRBJ2-3; 8 nucleotides align to TRBD2. The junction had 5 bases not matched to a gene; V was cut back by 0 bases and J by 0 bases. The CDR3 extends over 17 amino acids. The germline V gene has CDR1 MGHRA and CDR2 YSYEKL. The CDR3 region has the DNA TGCGCCAGCAGCCAAGATGGGACTAGAGGCAGCACAGATACGCAGTATTTT. It translates to CASSQDGTRGSTDTQYF.

This chain connects TRBV28 to TRBJ2-3, with 9 nucleotides matching TRBD1. Per the germline V gene, CDR1 is MDHEN and CDR2 is SYDVKM. The trim removed 7 bases at V and 2 bases at J, leaving 7 bases unmatched. The CDR3 has 15 amino acids. The CDR3 region has the DNA TGTGCCAGCACCCTAGGGACAGGGTCCACAGATACGCAGTATTTT. Translation: CASTLGTGSTDTQYF.

V gene TRBV2 combines with J gene TRBJ2-7; TRBD1 matches 10 bases. The length of the CDR3 is 13 residues. The germline CDR1 and CDR2 sequences are SNHLY and FYNNEI. V trimming: 4 bases; J trimming: 7 bases; junction bases outside the gene matches: 4. For the CDR3, the DNA is TGTGCCAGCAGTGGACAGGGGGCGGGTGAGCAGTACTTC. This codes for CASSGQGAGEQYF.

The chain combines TRBV7-9 with TRBJ1-6, with 7 bases identical to TRBD1. J was trimmed by 9 bases and V by 2 bases; bases with no gene match: 7. Germline assignment: CDR1 SEHNR and CDR2 FQNEAQ (reference sequence). The CDR3 is made up of 15 amino acids. Here the CDR3 reads CASSLSPRGSSPLHF. In nucleotides, the CDR3 is TGTGCCAGCAGCTTATCCCCCAGGGGGTCTTCACCCCTCCACTTT.

V is TRBV5-1 and J is TRBJ2-1; 13 bases map to TRBD2. In germline, CDR1 is SGHRS, CDR2 YFSETQ. V shed 0 bases and J 2 bases; nucleotides not matched to a gene: 2. This CDR3 has 17 residues. CDR3 protein: CASSLVTSGGAYNEQFF. CDR3 nucleotides: TGCGCCAGCAGCTTGGTCACTAGCGGGGGGGCCTACAATGAGCAGTTCTTC. Filled out from reference TRBV5-1 and TRBJ2-1, the complete variable domain reads KAGVTQTPRYLIKTRGQQVTLSCSPISGHRSVSWYQQTPGQGLQFLFEYFSETQRNKGNFPGRFSGRQFSNSRSEMNVSTLELGDSALYLCASSLVTSGGAYNEQFFGPGTRLTVL.

V gene TRBV11-2 combines with J gene TRBJ1-2; TRBD1 might be the D (6 bases). The CDR3 is made up of 15 amino acids. The germline V gene encodes CDR1 SGHAT and CDR2 FQNNGV. Trimming shortened V by 0 bases and J by 8 bases, and 16 bases separated the two germline ends. The CDR3 sequence: CASSLDRTVRWGYTF. CDR3 coding DNA: TGTGCCAGCAGCTTAGACCGGACAGTAAGGTGGGGCTACACCTTC.

This clone appeared a few times. V gene TRBV27 combines with J gene TRBJ1-5; D remains ambiguous. The CDR3 contains 13 residues. Germline CDR1 reads MNHEY; CDR2 reads SMNVEV (reference sequence). The V and J ends lost 2 bases and 4 bases respectively, with 6 bases between them. The CDR3 nucleotides are TGTGCCAGCAGTTTAGCCTGGAATCAGCCCCAGCATTTT. This sequence encodes CASSLAWNQPQHF.

The V call is TRBV19, the J call TRBJ1-5, with TRBD1 as a possible D gene (6 bases). The CDR3 length is 15 residues. The germline V and J ends were trimmed by 6 bases and 4 bases, with 16 bases remaining between them. From germline, CDR1 is LNHDA and CDR2 SQIVND (reference sequence). CDR3 protein: CASRWGGFRNQPQHF. Here the CDR3 DNA reads TGTGCCAGTAGGTGGGGGGGCTTTCGAAATCAGCCCCAGCATTTT.

This clone was detected only once. The rearrangement joins TRBV28 to TRBJ2-1, with D uncertain. The V gene's germline CDR1 is MDHEN and CDR2 SYDVKM. The CDR3 spans 13 residues. V lost 7 bases and J lost 9, with 16 bases in between. CDR3 protein: CASTPPQWGEQFF. CDR3 nucleotides: TGTGCCAGCACCCCCCCCCAATGGGGTGAGCAGTTCTTC. Supplemented by reference TRBV28 and TRBJ2-1, the full variable domain reads DVKVTQSSRYLVKRTGEKVFLECVQDMDHENMFWYRQDPGLGLRLIYFSYDVKMKEKGDIPEGYSVSREKKERFSLILESASTNQTSMYLCASTPPQWGEQFFGPGTRLTVL.

The V and J genes are TRBV5-1 and TRBJ1-2; TRBD1 agrees at 8 bases. Germline-derived CDR1 and CDR2 are SGHRS and YFSETQ. The CDR3 has 14 residues. Trimming removed 4 bases from V and 7 bases from J; junction bases left unmatched: 9. The CDR3 sequence: CASSTDRGVGGYTF. The DNA of the CDR3 is TGCGCCAGCAGCACCGACAGGGGAGTGGGTGGCTACACCTTC.

The J gene is TRBJ1-6, the V gene TRBV2; the match to TRBD1 covers 8 bases. V gave up 0 bases and J gave up 4 bases; unmatched junction bases: 11. The CDR3 is made up of 19 amino acids. Germline values: CDR1 SNHLY, CDR2 FYNNEI. The CDR3 protein is CASSEAYQGQGIYNSPLHF. In DNA, the CDR3 is TGTGCCAGCAGTGAAGCCTACCAAGGACAGGGAATTTATAATTCACCCCTCCACTTT.

The CDR3, as DNA: TGTGCCAGCAGCCAAGATCCCGCGGGGACTGAAGCTTTCTTT. Translation: CASSQDPAGTEAFF. The chain carries TRBV9 and TRBJ1-1; no firm D call. This CDR3 spans 14 amino acids. The V gene lost 4 bases and the J gene lost 5 bases, with 15 bases spanning the gap. The V gene's germline CDR1 is SGDLS and CDR2 YYNGEE.

Worth noting for this clone: Germline and junction disagree at one end, which may indicate a read error. The chain combines TRBV28 with TRBJ1-1; D not certain. This CDR3 contains 13 residues. Germline-derived CDR1 and CDR2 are MDHEN and SYDVKM. CDR3 nucleotide sequence: TGTGCCAGCAGCCACAGCGTGGCATCCTGGGCGGTCTTT. Protein product: CASSHSVASWAVF.

The J gene is TRBJ2-3, the V gene TRBV5-6; 7 nucleotides agree with TRBD2. Germline V gene data show CDR1 as SGHDT and CDR2 as YYEEEE. Trimming took 0 bases from V and 6 from J; bases not matched to a gene: 13. The CDR3 runs to 17 residues. CDR3 sequence reads: CASSLAGGSTHTDTQYF. In DNA, the CDR3 is TGTGCCAGCAGCTTGGCCGGGGGGTCTACCCACACGGATACGCAGTATTTT.

This chain uses TRBV14 with TRBJ2-3; TRBD2 matches at 11 bases. The CDR3 is made up of 14 amino acids. Germline V CDR1 and CDR2: SGHDN, FVKESK. J gave up 5 bases and V 4 bases, and 2 bases lay outside the gene matches. CDR3 DNA sequence: TGTGCCAGCAGCCTAGGACTAGCGGGAGATACGCAGTATTTT. Translating it yields CASSLGLAGDTQYF.

J is TRBJ2-1 and V is TRBV6-5; perhaps TRBD2 as D (7 bases). The CDR3 has 15 amino acids. Trimming cost V 1 base and J 6 bases, with 13 bases left between them. The germline CDR1 and CDR2 sequences are MNHEY and SVGAGI. The DNA for the CDR3 is TGTGCCAGCAGTTACTGGCGGGGAGGGGGCAATGAGCAGTTCTTC. Protein sequence: CASSYWRGGGNEQFF.

The V call is TRBV7-9, the J call TRBJ1-1; D gene uncertain. CDR3 length equals 13 residues. V lost 6 bases and J 6 bases, leaving 14 bases between the germline ends. CDR1 and CDR2 (germline): SEHNR, FQNEAQ (reference sequence). The CDR3 reads CASRQVGGAEAFF. The CDR3 DNA reads as TGTGCCAGCAGACAAGTGGGCGGGGCTGAAGCTTTCTTT.

This chain uses TRBV5-4 with TRBJ2-7; the D gene could be TRBD1 or TRBD2 (6 bases each). The CDR3 loop spans 16 amino acids. With 4 bases removed from V and 2 bases from J, the gap between germline ends came to 19 bases. Germline loops: CDR1 SGHNT, CDR2 YYREEE (reference sequence). CDR3 coding DNA: TGTGCCAGCAGCCCCAATGGGGGGCCGCAACCCTACGAGCAGTACTTC. The encoded protein is CASSPNGGPQPYEQYF.

This clone was counted once. V and J are TRBV5-5 and TRBJ2-1; tentative D call: TRBD2 (5 bases). The germline V gene encodes CDR1 SGHKS and CDR2 YYEKEE (reference sequence). This CDR3 has 15 residues. V was clipped by 6 bases and J by 8 bases, with 21 bases between them. The CDR3 nucleotides are TGTGCCAGCAACGAGGGCCTGTCTACATGGGATGAGCAGTTCTTC. Its translation is CASNEGLSTWDEQFF.

The rearrangement joins TRBV6-1 to TRBJ1-1, with 10 bases matching TRBD1. Germline V gene lookup returns CDR1 MNHNS and CDR2 SASEGT. The V segment lost 7 bases and the J segment 4 bases; nucleotides outside the gene matches: 9. This CDR3 spans 15 amino acids. The CDR3, as DNA: TGTGCCAGCAACACTCAAGGGACAGGGGTCACTGAAGCTTTCTTT. This translates into CASNTQGTGVTEAFF.